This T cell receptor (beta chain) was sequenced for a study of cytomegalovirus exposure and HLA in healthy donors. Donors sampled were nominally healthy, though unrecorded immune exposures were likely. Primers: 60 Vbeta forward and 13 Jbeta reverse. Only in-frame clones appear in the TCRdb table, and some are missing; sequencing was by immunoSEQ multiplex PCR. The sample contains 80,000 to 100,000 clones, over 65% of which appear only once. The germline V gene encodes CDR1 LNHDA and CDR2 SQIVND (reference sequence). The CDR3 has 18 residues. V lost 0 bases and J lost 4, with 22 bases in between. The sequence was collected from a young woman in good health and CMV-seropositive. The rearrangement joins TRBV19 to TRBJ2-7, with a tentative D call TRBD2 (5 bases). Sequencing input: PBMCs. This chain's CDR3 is CASSIEAGVGGSPYEQYF. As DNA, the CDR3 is TGTGCCAGTAGTATAGAGGCCGGCGTCGGTGGGAGCCCTTACGAGCAGTACTTC.